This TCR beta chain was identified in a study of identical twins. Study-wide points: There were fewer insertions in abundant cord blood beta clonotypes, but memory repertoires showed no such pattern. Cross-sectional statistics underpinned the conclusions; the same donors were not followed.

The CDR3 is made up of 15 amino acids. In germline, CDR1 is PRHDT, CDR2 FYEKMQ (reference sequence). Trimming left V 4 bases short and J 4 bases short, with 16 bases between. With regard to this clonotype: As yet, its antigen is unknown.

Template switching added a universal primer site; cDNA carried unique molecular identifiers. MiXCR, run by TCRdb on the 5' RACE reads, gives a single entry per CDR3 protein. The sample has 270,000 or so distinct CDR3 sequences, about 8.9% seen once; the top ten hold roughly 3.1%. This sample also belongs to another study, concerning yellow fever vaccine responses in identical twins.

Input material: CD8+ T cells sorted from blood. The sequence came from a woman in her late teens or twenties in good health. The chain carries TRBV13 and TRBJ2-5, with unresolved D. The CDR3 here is CASSSTQGPGETQYF. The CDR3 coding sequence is TGTGCCAGCAGCTCCACCCAAGGACCAGGAGAGACCCAGTACTTC. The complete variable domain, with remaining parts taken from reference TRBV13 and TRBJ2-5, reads AAGVIQSPRHLIKEKRETATLKCYPIPRHDTVYWYQQGPGQDPQFLISFYEKMQSDKGSIPDRFSAQQFSDYHSELNMSSLELGDSALYFCASSSTQGPGETQYFGPGTRLLVL.